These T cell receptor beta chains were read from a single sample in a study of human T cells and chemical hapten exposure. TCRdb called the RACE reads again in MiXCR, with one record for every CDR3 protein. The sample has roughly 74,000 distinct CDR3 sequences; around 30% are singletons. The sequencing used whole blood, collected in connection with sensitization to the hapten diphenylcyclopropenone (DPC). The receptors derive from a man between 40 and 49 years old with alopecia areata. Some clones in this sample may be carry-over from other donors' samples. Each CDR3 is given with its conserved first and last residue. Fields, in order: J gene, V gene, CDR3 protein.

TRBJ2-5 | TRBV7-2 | CAGGSGGTQYF
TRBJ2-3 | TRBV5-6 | CASSAPAGRRTDTQYF
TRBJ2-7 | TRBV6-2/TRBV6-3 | CASSFDGGGNEQYF
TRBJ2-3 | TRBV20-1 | CSARRDDASTDTQYF
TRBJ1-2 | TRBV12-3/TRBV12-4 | CASSLNGNYGYTF
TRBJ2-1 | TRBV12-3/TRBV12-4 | CASSFGLESEQFF
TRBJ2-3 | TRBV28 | CASSSQTESSTDTQYF
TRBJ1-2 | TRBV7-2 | CASSHTGGPNYGYTF
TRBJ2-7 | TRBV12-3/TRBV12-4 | CASSSGTWTSEQYF
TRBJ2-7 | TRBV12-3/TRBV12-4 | CASSLSRDGEQYF
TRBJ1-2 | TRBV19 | CASTGRGLGYTF
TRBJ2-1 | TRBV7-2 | CASSPMTGAYNEQFF
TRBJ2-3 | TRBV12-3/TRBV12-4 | CASSRSHSGSGDTQYF
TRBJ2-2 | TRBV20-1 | CSALNRQGRTGELFF
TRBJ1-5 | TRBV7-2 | CASSLVASRIGQPQHF
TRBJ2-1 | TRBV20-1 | CSASSGTSVYNEQFF
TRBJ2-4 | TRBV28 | CASRQPSGVAKNIQYF
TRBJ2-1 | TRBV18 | CASSPGRGYNEQFF
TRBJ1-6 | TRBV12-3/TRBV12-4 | CASSPGTEGSPLHF
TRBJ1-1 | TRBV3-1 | CASSQATGALNTEAFF
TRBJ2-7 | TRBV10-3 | CAISGGGATSYEQYF
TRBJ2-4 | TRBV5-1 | CASSSGPEGDIQYF
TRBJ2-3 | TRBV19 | CASSSPPGTSGVTDTQYF
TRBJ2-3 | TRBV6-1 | CASSKGDQRDTQYF
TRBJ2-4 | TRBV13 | CASSFGTGKNIQYF
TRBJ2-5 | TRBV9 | CASSTLAEETQYF
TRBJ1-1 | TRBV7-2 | CASSSRVWGTEAFF
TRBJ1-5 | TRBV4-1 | CASSQDGGNQPQHF
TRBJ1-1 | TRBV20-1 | CSAPFRDSDTFF
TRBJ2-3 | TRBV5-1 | CASSLGSSDTDTQYF
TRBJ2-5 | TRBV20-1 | CSASLTGPGETQYF
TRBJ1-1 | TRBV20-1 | CSARAQRRGNTETFF
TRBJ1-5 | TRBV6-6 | CASLHSTRAWQPQHF
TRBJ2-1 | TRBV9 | CASSTAGGIDEQFF
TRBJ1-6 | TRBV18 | CASSGGSRNSPLHF
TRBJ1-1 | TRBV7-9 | CASSPNQGIEAFF
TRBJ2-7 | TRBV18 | CASSPQTSPVGEQYF
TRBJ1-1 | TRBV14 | CASSQVRGRTEAFF
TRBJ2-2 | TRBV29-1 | CSVDDSLTGELFF
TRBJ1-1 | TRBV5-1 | CASRPGPGLDTEAFF
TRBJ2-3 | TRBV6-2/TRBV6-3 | CASTYDPTRAGSITDTQYF
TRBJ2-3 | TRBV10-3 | CAISESAGAADTQYF
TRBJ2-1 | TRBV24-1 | CATSEWGGSYNEQFF
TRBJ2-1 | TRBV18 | CASSPQQGGSGLEFF
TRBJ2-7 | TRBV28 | CASSLSWDTSYEQYF
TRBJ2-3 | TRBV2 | CASSVTSGRITDTQYF
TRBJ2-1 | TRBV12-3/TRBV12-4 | CASCHRELPYNEQFF
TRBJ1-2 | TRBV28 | CASNPAGGGYTF
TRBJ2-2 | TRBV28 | CASSFPGTAATGELFF
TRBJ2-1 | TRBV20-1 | CSARPPSVSSYEQFF
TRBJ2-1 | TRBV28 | CASSSLAGGPSYNEQFF
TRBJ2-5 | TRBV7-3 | CASSSGLAGETQYF
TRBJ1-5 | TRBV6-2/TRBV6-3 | CASSLDRSSNQPQHF
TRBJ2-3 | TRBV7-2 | CASRTLAGVTDTQYF
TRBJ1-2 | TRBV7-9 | CASSLGPNTYGYTF
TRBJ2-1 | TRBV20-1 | CSARLAGNYNEQFF
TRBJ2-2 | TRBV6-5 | CASSYSRTGELFF
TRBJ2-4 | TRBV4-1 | CASSQVVLSRNIQYF
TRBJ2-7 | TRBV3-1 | CASSQSYSYYEQYF